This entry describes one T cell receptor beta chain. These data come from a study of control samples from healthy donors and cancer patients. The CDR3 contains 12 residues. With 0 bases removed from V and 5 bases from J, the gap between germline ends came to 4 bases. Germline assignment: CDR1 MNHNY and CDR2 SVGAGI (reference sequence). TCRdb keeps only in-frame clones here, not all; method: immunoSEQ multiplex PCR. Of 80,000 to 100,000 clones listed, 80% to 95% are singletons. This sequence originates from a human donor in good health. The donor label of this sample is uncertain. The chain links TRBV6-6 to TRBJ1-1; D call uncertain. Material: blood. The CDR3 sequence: CASSYSETEAFF. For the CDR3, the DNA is TGTGCCAGCAGTTACTCGGAAACTGAAGCTTTCTTT.